A selection of T cell receptor beta chains follows, all from one sample in a study of blood T cell repertoires in COVID-19. Profiled with immunoSEQ multiplex PCR; TCRdb holds only in-frame clones, not every one. In the table there are approximately 240,000 clones, 82% of which are singletons. The sample comprised peripheral blood. These receptors all come from a woman over 75 with active or convalescent COVID-19. CDR3s include the opening cysteine and the closing phenylalanine or tryptophan. The D gene is left open where the match is weak. Expanded clones are given a class, and other clones once, few, many or no size at all.

v_gene	d_gene	j_gene	abundance	CDR3nt	CDR3aa
TRBV5-5	TRBD1	TRBJ2-4	.	TGTGCCAGCAGCTTGGCGGGACAGCCAGAACGTAACATTCAGTACTTC	CASSLAGQPERNIQYF
TRBV10-3	TRBD1	TRBJ2-4	.	TGTGCCATCAGTGAGTCGGGACAGGGGGGCGGATCTCAGTACTTC	CAISESGQGGGSQYF
TRBV20-1	TRBD1	TRBJ1-1	.	TGCCAAGGGGGCCGGAACACTGAAGCTTTCTTT	CQGGRNTEAFF
TRBV28	TRBD2	TRBJ2-1	.	TGTGCCAGCAGCCTAGCGGCTAGCTCCTACAATGAGCAGTTCTTC	CASSLAASSYNEQFF
TRBV28	TRBD1	TRBJ2-7	.	TGTGCCAGCAGTTTACGGGACAGCCAGAGCTACGAGCAGTACTTC	CASSLRDSQSYEQYF
TRBV18	TRBD1	TRBJ1-5	.	TGTGCCAGCTCCCAAAGGGACAGCTATAGCAATCAGCCCCAGCATTTT	CASSQRDSYSNQPQHF
TRBV5-1	TRBD1	TRBJ2-2	.	TGCGCCAGCAGCTCCGGGACAGAGGGGTGGGCCGGGGAGCTGTTTTTT	CASSSGTEGWAGELFF
TRBV5-1	TRBD1	TRBJ2-2	.	TGCGCCAGCAGCCCCGGGACAGCCCTTGGGGGCACCGGGGAGCTGTTTTTT	CASSPGTALGGTGELFF
TRBV19	.	TRBJ2-3	.	TGTGCCAGTAGTATTTGGGGCGGCCCCACAGATACGCAGTATTTT	CASSIWGGPTDTQYF
TRBV5-1	.	TRBJ2-1	.	TGCGCCAGCAGCTTGGTAGGCGGGGAATACAATGAGCAGTTCTTC	CASSLVGGEYNEQFF
TRBV4-1	.	TRBJ2-4	.	TGCGCCAGCAGCCAAGAGGGAGGAACCCTTATTCAGTACTTC	CASSQEGGTLIQYF
TRBV3-1/TRBV3-2	.	TRBJ1-4	.	TGTGCCAGCAGCCAAGATGGGGGAGGAAAACTGTTTTTT	CASSQDGGGKLFF
TRBV5-6	.	TRBJ2-1	few	TGTGCCAGCAGCTTGTTCCAGGGGTCATACAATGAGCAGTTCTTC	CASSLFQGSYNEQFF
TRBV3-1/TRBV3-2	.	TRBJ1-2	.	TGTGCCAGCAGCCAAGATGAACCGACAGCCTTGCGCGATGGCTACACCTTC	CASSQDEPTALRDGYTF
TRBV10-2	.	TRBJ1-5	.	TGCGCCAGCAGTCAGAATAGCAATCAGCCCCAGCATTTT	CASSQNSNQPQHF
TRBV7-9	TRBD1	TRBJ1-6	few	TGTGCCAGCAGCTTGCAGGGGGCGAATCCACTCCTCCACTTT	CASSLQGANPLLHF
TRBV4-1	.	TRBJ1-4	.	TGCGCCAGCAGCCTAGAGCCGGCAGGCAAACTGTTTTTT	CASSLEPAGKLFF
TRBV7-8	TRBD2	TRBJ2-5	.	TGTGCCAGCAGCTTACAGCGGGGGGCGGAGACCCAGTACTTC	CASSLQRGAETQYF
TRBV7-9	.	TRBJ2-2	once	TGTGCCAGCAGCTTATTATACGGGGAGCTGTTTTTT	CASSLLYGELFF
TRBV10-1	TRBD1	TRBJ2-4	.	TGCGCCAGCAGTGAGTCTTCAGGGGGTGGCAACATTCAGTACTTC	CASSESSGGGNIQYF
TRBV3-1/TRBV3-2	.	TRBJ2-3	.	TGTGCCAGCAGCCAAGATTCGGCGGGGGCGCGGACGCAGTATTTT	CASSQDSAGARTQYF
TRBV6-5	.	TRBJ2-3	.	TGTGCCAGCAGCCCAACGGGATCCAGCACAGATACGCAGTATTTT	CASSPTGSSTDTQYF
TRBV2	TRBD2	TRBJ2-2	.	TGTGCCAGCAGGAGACCAGCGGGAGGGCCGAGCACCGGGGAGCTGTTTTTT	CASRRPAGGPSTGELFF
TRBV6-6	.	TRBJ1-1	.	TGTGCCAGCAGTTACCCTCAGGGCACTGAAGCTTTCTTT	CASSYPQGTEAFF
TRBV7-9	TRBD1	TRBJ1-1	.	TGTGCCAGCAGCTTAGCGATGAGACAGGGGCACACTGAAGCTTTCTTT	CASSLAMRQGHTEAFF
TRBV4-2	.	TRBJ2-1	.	TGTGCCAGCAGCCAAGATAGGAGAACCCCAAAGCAGTTCTTC	CASSQDRRTPKQFF
TRBV28	TRBD1	TRBJ2-1	few	TGTGCCAGCAGTCAGCAGGGGGCTCGGTTCTTC	CASSQQGARFF
TRBV5-1	TRBD2	TRBJ2-1	few	TGCGCCAGCGCCAGCGGGGGAAACTACAATGAGCAGTTCTTC	CASASGGNYNEQFF
TRBV15	.	TRBJ1-5	.	TGTGCCACCAGCAGAGATCCAATCCCCAATCAGCCCCAGCATTTT	CATSRDPIPNQPQHF
TRBV5-4	TRBD2	TRBJ2-3	.	TGTGCCAGCAGCTTCGGGACTAACACAGATACGCAGTATTTT	CASSFGTNTDTQYF
TRBV11-2	TRBD2	TRBJ2-1	.	TGTGCCAGCAGCCGTGCTAGCGGGAGGTCCGGTGATGAGCAGTTCTTC	CASSRASGRSGDEQFF
TRBV27	TRBD2	TRBJ2-1	once	TGTGCCAGCAGTAGCGGGATGACCTACAATGAGCAGTTCTTC	CASSSGMTYNEQFF
TRBV10-3	TRBD1	TRBJ1-5	.	TGTGCCATCAGTGAGATGTTAGGGACAGGGAATCAGCCCCAGCATTTT	CAISEMLGTGNQPQHF
TRBV29-1	.	TRBJ1-4	.	TGCAGCGTTGGTAGCTCGGGGTTTAATGAAAAACTGTTTTTT	CSVGSSGFNEKLFF
TRBV29-1	TRBD2	TRBJ2-3	few	TGCAGCGTTGAACGGGGACTAGCGGGGGGCACAGATACGCAGTATTTT	CSVERGLAGGTDTQYF
TRBV14	.	TRBJ2-1	.	TGTGCCAGCAGCCGAACTTGGGTAGCGGACTCATCCTACAATGAGCAGTTCTTC	CASSRTWVADSSYNEQFF
TRBV19	.	TRBJ2-1	.	TGTGCCAGTAGTATAGTCCCGGGAAATGAGCAGTTCTTC	CASSIVPGNEQFF
TRBV28	.	TRBJ1-3	once	TGTGCCAGCAGTTTAGTAATCTCTGGAAACACCATATATTTT	CASSLVISGNTIYF
TRBV4-1	TRBD1	TRBJ2-6	few	TGCGCCAGCAGCCTCCCCGCCCGGACAGGGGGTTCTGGGGCCAACGTCCTGACTTTC	CASSLPARTGGSGANVLTF
TRBV6-5	.	TRBJ2-3	once	TGTGCCAGCAAAACCTGGGACTCTCGAACAGATACGCAGTATTTT	CASKTWDSRTDTQYF
TRBV7-2	.	TRBJ1-6	.	TGTGCCAGCAGCTTGTCACCTCTTAGCAATTCACCCCTCCACTTT	CASSLSPLSNSPLHF
TRBV2	.	TRBJ1-1	.	TGTGCCAGCAGTGAAGCGCTACGGGGGGCTACTGAAGCTTTCTTT	CASSEALRGATEAFF
TRBV6-4	TRBD1	TRBJ1-5	.	TGTGCCAGCAGTGAACAGGGGGAGAATCAGCCCCAGCATTTT	CASSEQGENQPQHF
TRBV5-1	TRBD1	TRBJ2-6	.	TGCGCCAGCAGCACCGGGACAGTGGCCAACGTCCTGACTTTC	CASSTGTVANVLTF
TRBV18	TRBD1	TRBJ1-3	.	TGTGCCAGCTCACCGGGACAGCACATCTCTGGAAACACCATATATTTT	CASSPGQHISGNTIYF
TRBV4-1	.	TRBJ1-6	.	TGCGCCAGCAGCCAAGGCCCCCAGGGCGGGAGTTCACCCCTCCACTTT	CASSQGPQGGSSPLHF
TRBV18	.	TRBJ2-3	.	TGTGCCAGCTCACCGATTCTTCAGGGCACAGATACGCAGTATTTT	CASSPILQGTDTQYF
TRBV7-9	.	TRBJ2-2	.	TGTGCTACCGGGGTAGTCGACACCGGGGAGCTGTTTTTT	CATGVVDTGELFF
TRBV6-1	.	TRBJ1-3	.	TGTGCCAGCAGTGTGGAGGGAGGGATTTTCTCTGGAAACACCATATATTTT	CASSVEGGIFSGNTIYF
TRBV28	.	TRBJ1-4	.	TGTGCCAGCAGCCTCCAGGACGGGAACCCGAATGAAAAACTGTTTTTT	CASSLQDGNPNEKLFF